This T cell receptor (beta chain) was sequenced for a study of post-analysis software for immune sequencing data (dated by TCRdb to the mid-2010s). Some background on the complete study: Disease courses on record covered relapsing-remitting, secondary progressive and progressive-relapsing multiple sclerosis, though some patients had no subtype annotation. A subset of samples was prepared in parallel using single-end sample barcoding, then pooled and co-amplified after Illumina adapter ligation. The multiple sclerosis patient repertoires were compared with some twelve previously published healthy control repertoires from donors aged about 6 to 26 years. General study outcomes and caveats: Direct clustering with F measure revealed strong co-clustering of samples prepared in the same batch, which led to a batch-effect correction. The control group was slightly older than the multiple sclerosis patient group. Normalized Chao1 diversity was significantly lower in multiple sclerosis patients than controls, suggesting substantial peripheral T-cell clonal expansion.

The library relied on PCR. The run used an Illumina HiSeq 2500. To reduce PCR and sequencing biases, unique molecular identifiers were incorporated into the TCR beta cDNA libraries. Per 1 to 10 million input T cells, approximately 500,000 cDNA molecules were obtained, such that each molecule approximated one T cell. The patient libraries were prepared and sequenced with the same protocol used for the earlier healthy control dataset. Samples belonging to the same batch were prepared together, multiplexed and sequenced on a shared HiSeq lane. Under the source paper's analysis protocol: MIGEC was used to process the raw barcoded reads, and molecular identifier groups with only a single read were discarded before consensus assembly and CDR3 extraction. VDJtools was used for post-analysis of the clonotype tables, with diversity normalized by down-sampling every dataset to the smallest sample size. In repertoire overlap clustering, CDR3 amino acid sequences, but not nucleotide sequences, were matched to correct batch-related cross-sample contamination. TCRdb took the public reads, trimmed them with fastp at Q25, ran MiXCR for clone calling and kept in-frame beta chains. Every distinct CDR3 protein forms one entry, paired with its most common genes and DNA. It is TCRdb's table, rather than the study itself, that gives the V and J calls and clone size. The sample table lists about 540,000 distinct CDR3 sequences, approximately 31% of them with a count of one. The ten biggest clones cover about 5.6% of the sample.

As regards this clonotype: No antigen is known for it. Base qualities were left out, and no much larger clone turns up one base away.

To demonstrate the VDJtools post-analysis software, TCR beta repertoires were profiled from the peripheral blood of 10 to 15 young patients with multiple sclerosis. The multiple sclerosis patients were children and adolescents between roughly 6 and 16 years of age. The sequenced sample consisted of blood. The clonotype was recovered from a girl under 18 with multiple sclerosis.

The sequenced DNA: TGTGCCAGCAGCGTAACCCCGAACAGGGAGGGCTATGGCTACACCTTC. The encoded protein is CASSVTPNREGYGYTF. The V and J segments used are TRBV9 and TRBJ1-2; a weak D assignment points to TRBD1 (6 bases agree). Taken from cysteine to phenylalanine, the CDR3 has 16 residues. CDR3 DNA only is kept here, 48 bases in frame from base 1. The germline V gene provides CDR1 SGDLS and CDR2 YYNGEE. Trimming removed 1 base from V and 4 bases from J, leaving 17 bases between the germline ends. Where the CDR3 stops, the reference TRBV9 and TRBJ1-2 genes take over; the full variable domain is DSGVTQTPKHLITATGQRVTLRCSPRSGDLSVYWYQQSLDQGLQFLIQYYNGEERAKGNILERFSAQQFPDLHSELNLSSLELGDSALYFCASSVTPNREGYGYTFGSGTRLTVV.